This is a list of T cell receptor beta chains from one sample in a study of response to subunit inactivated influenza vaccine. Via MiXCR, TCRdb re-called the RT-PCR reads, giving one row per CDR3 protein. The sample carries 590,000 or so distinct CDR3 sequences, 12% to 15% recorded once. This specimen was PBMCs from blood, taken 14 to 15 days before vaccination. The receptor source for this set is a man between 50 and 59 years old who received an inactivated influenza vaccine. The CDR3 runs from the conserved cysteine through the conserved F or W. D genes are given only for firm matches. For some rows the clone size is stated as once, few or many, or as a class when expanded; others skip it.

V gene	D gene	J gene	CDR3 length	clone size	CDR3 protein	CDR3 DNA
TRBV9	.	TRBJ2-2	16	few	CASSVDAGAYTGELFF	TGTGCCAGCAGCGTAGATGCGGGGGCCTACACCGGGGAGCTGTTTTTT
TRBV20-1	TRBD2	TRBJ2-1	14	.	CSANRLAEGAEQFF	TGCAGTGCCAACCGACTAGCGGAGGGGGCTGAGCAGTTCTTC
TRBV5-1	.	TRBJ2-3	14	few	CASSSGTLGDTQYF	TGCGCCAGCAGCTCGGGGACCCTGGGAGATACGCAGTATTTT
TRBV29-1	.	TRBJ2-1	11	many	CSVEGVGGQFF	TGCAGCGTTGAAGGGGTGGGGGGACAGTTCTTC
TRBV6-2/TRBV6-3	.	TRBJ1-5	14	.	CASSRPGPPQPQHF	TGTGCCAGCAGTAGACCGGGACCTCCTCAGCCCCAGCATTTT
TRBV6-5	TRBD2	TRBJ2-1	17	few	CASSYGAAGPSYNEQFF	TGTGCCAGCAGTTACGGGGCAGCGGGGCCCTCCTACAATGAGCAGTTCTTC
TRBV7-2	.	TRBJ1-2	14	many	CASSLALNNYGYTF	TGTGCCAGCAGCTTAGCGCTAAATAACTATGGCTACACCTTC
TRBV5-1	TRBD1	TRBJ2-2	17	.	CASSLGDSLANTGELFF	TGCGCCAGCAGCTTGGGGGACAGCCTCGCGAACACCGGGGAGCTGTTTTTT
TRBV5-1	TRBD2	TRBJ2-1	16	many	CASSLELAGGRNEQFF	TGCGCCAGCAGCTTGGAACTAGCGGGAGGTCGAAATGAGCAGTTCTTC
TRBV4-3	TRBD1	TRBJ1-2	16	.	CASSQDLGQGDYGYTF	TGCGCCAGCAGCCAAGATTTAGGACAGGGGGACTATGGCTACACCTTC
TRBV25-1	.	TRBJ2-1	16	few	CASSGSRLRPYNEQFF	TGTGCCAGCAGTGGATCGAGGTTGAGACCCTACAATGAGCAGTTCTTC
TRBV6-2/TRBV6-3	TRBD2	TRBJ2-7	14	.	CASSLLASGYEQYF	TGTGCCAGCAGTTTGTTGGCTAGCGGCTACGAGCAGTACTTC
TRBV24-1	.	TRBJ2-7	15	.	CATSDPGRGTYEQYF	TGTGCCACCAGTGACCCGGGACGGGGAACCTACGAGCAGTACTTC
TRBV27	TRBD1	TRBJ1-1	17	.	CASSPGTGKGGDTEAFF	TGTGCCAGCAGTCCCGGGACAGGGAAAGGAGGGGACACTGAAGCTTTCTTT
TRBV5-1	.	TRBJ1-1	14	many	CASSSGLTNTEAFF	TGCGCCAGCAGCAGCGGACTGACGAACACTGAAGCTTTCTTT
TRBV20-1	.	TRBJ2-7	13	few	CSANTGTFYEQYF	TGCAGTGCGAATACCGGGACCTTCTACGAGCAGTACTTC
TRBV29-1	TRBD1	TRBJ1-1	16	few	CSVTGGVFGSNPEAFF	TGCAGCGTGACAGGGGGCGTTTTTGGATCGAACCCTGAAGCTTTCTTT
TRBV9	.	TRBJ2-7	13	many	CASSVGPAHEQYF	TGTGCCAGCAGCGTAGGACCGGCCCACGAGCAGTACTTC
TRBV7-9	.	TRBJ2-7	14	few	CASSLEGLRYEQYF	TGTGCCAGCAGCTTAGAGGGCCTTCGCTACGAGCAGTACTTC
TRBV6-5	.	TRBJ1-1	13	.	CASSYDGWTEAFF	TGTGCCAGCAGTTACGATGGTTGGACTGAAGCTTTCTTT
TRBV13	.	TRBJ2-1	14	few	CASSLRGNFNEQFF	TGTGCCAGCAGCCTCCGCGGGAATTTCAATGAGCAGTTCTTC
TRBV11-2	TRBD1	TRBJ2-3	19	.	CASSLDRWDSHTSTDTQYF	TGTGCCAGCAGCTTAGATCGGTGGGACAGTCACACTAGCACAGATACGCAGTATTTT
TRBV18	.	TRBJ2-3	17	few	CASSPPVSPSSTDTQYF	TGTGCCAGCTCACCACCAGTTTCCCCGTCTAGCACAGATACGCAGTATTTT
TRBV5-1	TRBD1	TRBJ2-7	16	.	CASSPESGTGWYEQYF	TGCGCCAGCAGTCCGGAGTCAGGGACAGGGTGGTACGAGCAGTACTTC
TRBV6-2/TRBV6-3	TRBD2	TRBJ2-1	16	few	CASSYSETSGYNEQFF	TGTGCCAGCAGTTACTCGGAGACTAGCGGCTACAATGAGCAGTTCTTC
TRBV5-1	.	TRBJ2-2	13	many	CASSLGIPGELFF	TGCGCCAGCAGCTTGGGGATACCCGGGGAGCTGTTTTTT
TRBV5-1	.	TRBJ1-6	16	few	CASSQSGPVYNSPLHF	TGCGCCAGCAGCCAATCCGGGCCTGTGTATAATTCACCCCTCCACTTT
TRBV7-2	.	TRBJ2-7	14	many	CASSQGSSIYEQYF	TGTGCCAGCAGCCAGGGAAGTAGTATTTACGAGCAGTACTTC
TRBV11-2	.	TRBJ2-1	11	many	CASLSSFRVFF	TGTGCCAGCCTTTCTTCGTTCCGCGTGTTCTTC
TRBV19	.	TRBJ2-4	14	.	CASIPADGKNIQYF	TGTGCCAGTATCCCCGCGGACGGGAAAAACATTCAGTACTTC
TRBV20-1	.	TRBJ2-7	14	few	CSARGTLSSYEQYF	TGCAGTGCTAGAGGGACATTGAGCTCCTACGAGCAGTACTTC
TRBV7-6	TRBD1	TRBJ2-7	16	.	CASSLGQGVDSYEQYF	TGTGCCAGCAGCTTAGGGCAGGGGGTTGATAGCTACGAGCAGTACTTC
TRBV27	.	TRBJ1-1	14	once	CASSLLTKGTEAFF	TGTGCCAGCAGTTTGCTGACGAAGGGCACTGAAGCTTTCTTT
TRBV4-1	.	TRBJ2-1	17	.	CASSQDQLALSYNEQFF	TGCGCCAGCAGCCAAGATCAACTAGCCCTCTCCTACAATGAGCAGTTCTTC
TRBV6-1	.	TRBJ2-3	14	.	CASRRRASTDTQYF	TGTGCCAGCAGACGACGGGCTAGCACAGATACGCAGTATTTT
TRBV28	.	TRBJ1-1	16	few	CASSSLRGGSNTEAFF	TGTGCCAGCAGTTCCCTTAGAGGGGGGAGCAACACTGAAGCTTTCTTT
TRBV3-1	.	TRBJ2-5	14	.	CASSQRGGGETQYF	TGTGCCAGCAGCCAAAGGGGGGGAGGAGAGACCCAGTACTTC
TRBV28	.	TRBJ2-7	15	.	CASSLSAVRIYEQYF	TGTGCCAGCAGTTTATCGGCCGTGAGAATCTACGAGCAGTACTTC
TRBV12-3/TRBV12-4	TRBD2	TRBJ2-5	15	many	CASELGLAEKETQYF	TGTGCCAGCGAGTTGGGACTAGCGGAAAAAGAGACCCAGTACTTC
TRBV5-1	.	TRBJ1-1	14	few	CASSGVWGSTEAFF	TGCGCCAGCTCGGGGGTCTGGGGGAGCACTGAAGCTTTCTTT
TRBV4-2	TRBD2	TRBJ2-1	18	few	CASSQVQLAGGGGNEQFF	TGTGCCAGCAGCCAAGTTCAACTAGCGGGAGGGGGAGGCAATGAGCAGTTCTTC
TRBV7-2	.	TRBJ2-7	15	many	CASSLGGGSSYEQYF	TGTGCCAGCAGCTTAGGAGGGGGAAGCTCCTACGAGCAGTACTTC
TRBV10-3	.	TRBJ2-7	12	many	CATTGNSYEQYF	TGTGCCACGACAGGTAACTCCTACGAGCAGTACTTC
TRBV28	.	TRBJ2-1	14	.	CASLRALDDNEQFF	TGTGCCAGCCTTCGGGCGCTGGACGACAATGAGCAGTTCTTC
TRBV20-1	.	TRBJ2-5	15	few	CSAPAGAGPQETQYF	TGCAGTGCCCCCGCGGGGGCAGGACCTCAAGAGACCCAGTACTTC
TRBV6-6	.	TRBJ1-1	12	once	CASSAGPFETFF	TGTGCCAGCAGCGCGGGCCCCTTCGAGACTTTCTTT
TRBV7-2	.	TRBJ2-5	16	.	CASSLERLRGGETQYF	TGTGCCAGCAGCTTAGAGCGGTTAAGGGGAGGAGAGACCCAGTACTTC
TRBV7-2	.	TRBJ2-7	14	.	CASSRVGHLIEQYF	TGTGCCAGCAGCCGGGTGGGGCATCTGATCGAGCAGTACTTC
TRBV20-1	.	TRBJ2-1	14	few	CSVNEGPFYNEQFF	TGCAGTGTGAATGAGGGCCCGTTCTACAATGAGCAGTTCTTC
TRBV7-6	.	TRBJ1-1	17	.	CASSLALGATGPTEAFF	TGTGCCAGCAGCTTAGCGCTTGGGGCAACCGGCCCGACGGAAGCTTTCTTT
TRBV5-1	.	TRBJ1-1	13	.	CASSSEPNTEAFF	TGCGCCAGCAGCAGCGAACCCAACACTGAAGCTTTCTTT
TRBV9	.	TRBJ2-5	15	few	CASSVGGREQETQYF	TGTGCCAGCAGCGTAGGCGGCAGGGAACAAGAGACCCAGTACTTC
TRBV7-2	.	TRBJ1-1	15	.	CASSLAGTSNTEAFF	TGTGCCAGCAGCTTAGCAGGCACTTCGAACACTGAAGCTTTCTTT
TRBV4-1	TRBD2	TRBJ2-1	15	.	CASSFPSGGRNEQFF	TGCGCCAGCAGCTTTCCTAGCGGGGGGCGAAATGAGCAGTTCTTC
TRBV5-1	.	TRBJ2-1	14	few	CASSFSVGPNEQFF	TGCGCCAGCAGCTTCTCGGTGGGCCCCAATGAGCAGTTCTTC
TRBV4-3	.	TRBJ1-4	15	many	CASSQYRVGSEKLFF	TGCGCCAGCAGCCAATACAGGGTTGGGAGTGAAAAACTGTTTTTT
TRBV29-1	TRBD2	TRBJ2-1	15	.	CSARLAVQKGSEQFF	TGCAGCGCTAGGCTAGCGGTCCAAAAAGGAAGTGAGCAGTTCTTC
TRBV20-1	TRBD1	TRBJ1-6	14	.	CSAQRGQGNSPLHF	TGCAGTGCTCAAAGGGGGCAGGGTAATTCACCCCTCCACTTT
TRBV21-1	.	TRBJ2-7	14	few	CASSNLKQGYEQYF	TGTGCCAGCAGCAACCTGAAACAGGGCTACGAGCAGTACTTC
TRBV30	.	TRBJ2-1	13	few	CASEGVFYNEQFF	TGTGCCTCGGAGGGGGTTTTCTACAATGAGCAGTTCTTC